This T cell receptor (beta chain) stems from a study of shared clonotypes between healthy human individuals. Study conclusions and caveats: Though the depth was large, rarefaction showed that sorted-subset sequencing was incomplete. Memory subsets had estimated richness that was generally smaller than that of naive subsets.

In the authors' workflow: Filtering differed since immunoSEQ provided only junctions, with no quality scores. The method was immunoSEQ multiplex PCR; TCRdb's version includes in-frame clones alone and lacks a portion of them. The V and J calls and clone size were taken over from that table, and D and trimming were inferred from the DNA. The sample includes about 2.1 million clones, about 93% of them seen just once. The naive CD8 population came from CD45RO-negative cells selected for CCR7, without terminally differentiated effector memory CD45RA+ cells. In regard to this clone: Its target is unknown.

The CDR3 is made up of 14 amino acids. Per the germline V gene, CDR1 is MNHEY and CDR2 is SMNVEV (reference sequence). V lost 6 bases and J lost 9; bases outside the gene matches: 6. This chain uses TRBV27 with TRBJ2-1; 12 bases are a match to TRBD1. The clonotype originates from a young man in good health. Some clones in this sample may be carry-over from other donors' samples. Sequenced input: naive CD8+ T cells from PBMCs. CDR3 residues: CASSSGQGALEQFF. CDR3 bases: TGTGCCAGCAGCTCGGGACAGGGGGCGCTTGAGCAGTTCTTC.